A single sample gave rise to the 26 T cell receptor beta chains below, sequenced in a study of shared clonotypes between healthy human individuals. Method: immunoSEQ multiplex PCR; TCRdb's copy keeps in-frame clones and lacks some. The data contain about 580,000 clones, roughly 98% of them singletons. Naivety among CD8 cells was defined by CD45RO negativity and positive CCR7 selection, thereby excluding terminally differentiated effector memory CD45RA+ cells. Sequenced: naive CD8+ T cells sorted from blood. The source is a man in his thirties or forties in good health.

The genes are TRBV7-2 and TRBJ2-7; 11 positions agree with TRBD2. The CDR3 consists of 15 residues. The V segment lost 3 bases and the J segment 4 bases; nucleotides outside the gene matches: 5. In germline, CDR1 is SGHTA, CDR2 FQGNSA. CDR3 sequence (DNA): TGTGCCAGCAGCTTTAGCGGGAGGGCCACGTACGAGCAGTACTTC. Amino acid sequence: CASSFSGRATYEQYF.

The sample holds one count of this clone. The rearrangement uses TRBV4-1 and TRBJ2-1; 8 nucleotides align to TRBD2. V lost 3 bases and J lost 0; bases outside the gene matches: 4. Germline V gives CDR1 MGHRA, CDR2 YSYEKL. The CDR3 contains 16 residues. The CDR3 DNA sequence: TGCGCCAGCAGCCAGGCGGGAGGAAACTCCTACAATGAGCAGTTCTTC. Its translation: CASSQAGGNSYNEQFF.

The rearrangement links TRBV6-1 to TRBJ1-5, with 9 bases lining up with TRBD1. The CDR3 is 14 amino acids. With 3 bases clipped from V and 5 bases from J, the junction kept 2 bases outside the gene matches. The germline gives CDR1 MNHNS, CDR2 SASEGT. The CDR3 loop reads CASSDRTGDQPQHF. The CDR3 bases are TGTGCCAGCAGTGATAGGACAGGGGATCAGCCCCAGCATTTT.

V is TRBV9 and J is TRBJ2-7, with 8 bases matching TRBD2. This CDR3 has 16 amino acids. Germline V gene sequence: CDR1 SGDLS, CDR2 YYNGEE. J lost 4 bases, V lost 7 bases, and 16 bases had no gene match. In DNA, the CDR3 is TGTGCCAGCGGGGGGAGATCGGCGGGAGGACGTTACGAGCAGTACTTC. This translates into CASGGRSAGGRYEQYF.

The chain links TRBV27 to TRBJ1-1; D not certain. Germline V CDR1 and CDR2: MNHEY, SMNVEV (reference sequence). Trimming took off 0 bases at V and 4 bases at J, with 9 bases between the two ends. The CDR3 loop spans 14 amino acids. The CDR3 loop reads CASSLSSGGTEAFF. For the CDR3, the DNA is TGTGCCAGCAGTTTATCCTCCGGAGGCACTGAAGCTTTCTTT.

The chain recombines TRBV7-6 with TRBJ2-2, with 8 bases aligning to TRBD2. This CDR3 spans 16 amino acids. Unmatched junction bases numbered 10, after V lost 3 bases and J lost 7 bases. In germline, CDR1 is SGHVS, CDR2 FNYEAQ. CDR3 in DNA: TGTGCCAGCAGCTTGGCACGGGAGGGCCGGGACGGGGAGCTGTTTTTT. Translation gives CASSLAREGRDGELFF.

The chain recombines TRBV6-1 with TRBJ2-1, with a weak D call TRBD2 (6 bases). There are 12 residues in the CDR3. V lost 5 bases and J 6 bases, leaving 8 bases between the germline ends. Germline V gene sequence: CDR1 MNHNS, CDR2 SASEGT. CDR3 DNA: TGTGCCAGCAGTCGCGGGACCAATGAGCAGTTCTTC. It translates to CASSRGTNEQFF.

The chain couples TRBV6-4 to TRBJ2-7; the D gene could be TRBD1 or TRBD2 (5 bases each). The V gene's germline CDR1 is MRHNA and CDR2 SNTAGT. The V end lost 0 bases, the J end lost 6 bases, and 12 bases lay between the germline ends. This CDR3 is built from 14 residues. As DNA, the CDR3 is TGTGCCAGCAGTGACTCGGAAGGGGAGTCCGAGCAGTACTTC. Amino acids: CASSDSEGESEQYF.

The rearrangement uses TRBV5-6 and TRBJ2-7, with D perhaps TRBD2 (6 bases). Germline loops: CDR1 SGHDT, CDR2 YYEEEE. This CDR3 spans 14 amino acids. V was pared by 4 bases and J by 4 bases, with 15 bases between. The chain's CDR3 is CASSLGTEWYEQYF. CDR3 nucleotides: TGTGCCAGCAGCCTCGGGACTGAGTGGTACGAGCAGTACTTC.

This clone was recorded once. This chain joins TRBV9 and TRBJ1-4, with TRBD1 matching 10 bases. V lost 6 bases to trimming and J lost 5 bases; unmatched junction nucleotides: 4. The CDR3 has 14 amino acids. Per germline, CDR1 SGDLS and CDR2 YYNGEE. The CDR3 nucleotides are TGTGCCAGCACAAGGACAGGGGGGAATGAAAAACTGTTTTTT. Translating gives CASTRTGGNEKLFF. The full variable domain, in which reference TRBV9 and TRBJ1-4 provide the parts outside the CDR3, is DSGVTQTPKHLITATGQRVTLRCSPRSGDLSVYWYQQSLDQGLQFLIQYYNGEERAKGNILERFSAQQFPDLHSELNLSSLELGDSALYFCASTRTGGNEKLFFGSGTQLSVL.

CDR3 sequence: CASSVAGTGYEQYF. In DNA form, the CDR3 reads TGTGCCAGCAGCGTAGCGGGGACAGGGTACGAGCAGTACTTC. The rearrangement joins TRBV9 to TRBJ2-7, with 9 bases identical to TRBD1. The CDR3 runs 14 residues. CDR1 and CDR2 (germline): SGDLS, YYNGEE. V was pared by 0 bases and J by 4 bases, with 2 bases of the junction left unmatched.

The genes are TRBV15 and TRBJ2-7, with D possibly being TRBD2 (5 bases). The germline V gene has CDR1 LNHNV and CDR2 YYDKDF (reference sequence). The CDR3 extends over 14 amino acids. V was shortened by 2 bases and J by 4 bases, with 12 bases between the two germline ends. The CDR3 nucleotides are TGTGCCACCAGCAGAACTGGCGGGCGATACGAGCAGTACTTC. Its protein is CATSRTGGRYEQYF.

The rearrangement links TRBV27 to TRBJ2-1; 10 bases align to TRBD2. The trim removed 6 bases at V and 4 bases at J, leaving 3 bases unmatched. CDR3 size: 14 residues. Per the germline V gene, CDR1 is MNHEY and CDR2 is SMNVEV (reference sequence). CDR3 coding DNA: TGTGCCAGCAGCGCTAGCGGGAGTTACAATGAGCAGTTCTTC. The encoded protein is CASSASGSYNEQFF.

The CDR3 coding sequence is TGTGCCAGCAGCCATGACTGGGAGACCCAGTACTTC. It encodes CASSHDWETQYF. This sequence joins TRBV11-2 and TRBJ2-5, with D uncertain. Germline lookup yields CDR1 SGHAT and CDR2 FQNNGV. The CDR3 loop spans 12 amino acids. V shed 5 bases and J shed 5 bases, with 9 bases lying between them.

The chain couples TRBV27 to TRBJ2-7; D not resolved. The CDR3 has 12 residues. Germline V gene lookup returns CDR1 MNHEY and CDR2 SMNVEV (reference sequence). V was clipped by 8 bases and J by 3 bases, with 11 bases between them. The DNA for the CDR3 is TGTGCCAGCCGGGCTTTAGGCTACGAGCAGTACTTC. It encodes CASRALGYEQYF.

This chain links TRBV7-9 with TRBJ2-7; D is unclear. This CDR3 comprises 15 residues. Germline V gene lookup returns CDR1 SEHNR and CDR2 FQNEAQ (reference sequence). The V gene lost 3 bases and the J gene lost 4 bases, with 16 bases spanning the gap. CDR3 amino acids: CASSFPSGAAYEQYF. For the CDR3, the DNA is TGTGCCAGCAGCTTTCCTTCCGGAGCCGCGTACGAGCAGTACTTC.

The gene calls are TRBV5-5 and TRBJ2-2; D is perhaps TRBD1 or TRBD2 (5 bases each). The CDR3 runs 17 residues. Germline CDR1 reads SGHKS; CDR2 reads YYEKEE (reference sequence). Trimming pared 2 bases from V and 0 bases from J, leaving 14 bases between. CDR3: CASSFPMGRSNTGELFF. DNA for the CDR3: TGTGCCAGCAGCTTTCCTATGGGACGGTCGAACACCGGGGAGCTGTTTTTT.

This clone has just one count. V and J are TRBV15 and TRBJ2-7; 10 bases agree with TRBD1. Germline V gene lookup returns CDR1 LNHNV and CDR2 YYDKDF (reference sequence). V was clipped by 3 bases and J by 3 bases; unmatched bases: 5. This CDR3 is 15 amino acids long. In DNA form, the CDR3 reads TGTGCCACCAGCAGGGAGCGGACAGGGGGCTACGAGCAGTACTTC. Its protein product is CATSRERTGGYEQYF.

The V call is TRBV7-9, the J call TRBJ2-1; 10 bases agree with TRBD2. This CDR3 spans 13 amino acids. The V segment lost 9 bases and the J segment 8 bases; nucleotides outside the gene matches: 7. Germline V gene lookup returns CDR1 SEHNR and CDR2 FQNEAQ (reference sequence). The CDR3 nucleotides read TGTGCCAGGGGGGCTAGCGGGAGTCATGAGCAGTTCTTC. As protein: CARGASGSHEQFF.

This chain joins TRBV6-6 and TRBJ2-2, with D perhaps TRBD1 or TRBD2 (5 bases each). The ends were cut back, 6 bases at V and 6 bases at J, with 14 bases in the middle. The germline CDR1 and CDR2 sequences are MNHNY and SVGAGI (reference sequence). This CDR3 has 14 amino acids. CDR3 bases: TGTGCCAGCAGCTCAAATGGGGGTGCCGGGGAGCTGTTTTTT. It yields the protein CASSSNGGAGELFF.

This clone showed up just once. The chain links TRBV7-9 to TRBJ2-1, with TRBD2 identical over 14 bases. CDR3 length equals 16 residues. Trimming at V came to 3 bases and at J to 4 bases, leaving 2 bases not matched to a gene. Germline values: CDR1 SEHNR, CDR2 FQNEAQ (reference sequence). The CDR3 nucleotides read TGTGCCAGCAGCTTCAGGACTAGCGGGAGGTACAATGAGCAGTTCTTC. It codes for CASSFRTSGRYNEQFF. The full variable domain, with the rest looked up from reference TRBV7-9 and TRBJ2-1, is DTGVSQNPRHKITKRGQNVTFRCDPISEHNRLYWYRQTLGQGPEFLTYFQNEAQLEKSRLLSDRFSAERPKGSFSTLEIQRTEQGDSAMYLCASSFRTSGRYNEQFFGPGTRLTVL.

CDR3 sequence reads: CASSFTGTGDQPQHF. DNA of the CDR3: TGCGCCAGCAGCTTCACCGGGACAGGGGATCAGCCCCAGCATTTT. V usage is TRBV5-1 and J usage is TRBJ1-5; 10 nucleotides match TRBD1. The V gene end was trimmed by 2 bases and the J gene end by 5 bases; junction bases not matched to a gene: 4. The length of the CDR3 is 15 residues. Germline V gene sequence: CDR1 SGHRS, CDR2 YFSETQ.

This clone was seen only once. Different DNA sequences within this sample yield the same CDR3. The V gene is TRBV9, the J gene TRBJ2-7; D uncertain. CDR3 length: 11 amino acids. Trimming took off 0 bases at V and 5 bases at J, with 3 bases between the two ends. Germline values: CDR1 SGDLS, CDR2 YYNGEE. In nucleotides, the CDR3 is TGTGCCAGCAGCGTAGGAAACGAGCAGTACTTC. Translating it yields CASSVGNEQYF.

This rearrangement joins TRBV7-9 to TRBJ2-7, with D uncertain. This CDR3 region has 14 residues. V lost 0 bases and J lost 0, with 6 bases in between. Germline V CDR1 and CDR2: SEHNR, FQNEAQ (reference sequence). The CDR3 nucleotides are TGTGCCAGCAGCTTAGCGGCCCGCTCCTACGAGCAGTACTTC. This sequence encodes CASSLAARSYEQYF.

The V and J genes are TRBV9 and TRBJ2-3; 10 positions match TRBD2. The CDR3 is made up of 16 amino acids. The germline V gene encodes CDR1 SGDLS and CDR2 YYNGEE. V lost 4 bases to trimming and J lost 2 bases; unmatched junction nucleotides: 7. CDR3 sequence (DNA): TGTGCCAGCAGCCTGTGGGGGACTAGCGACACAGATACGCAGTATTTT. Protein product: CASSLWGTSDTDTQYF.

The chain carries TRBV27 and TRBJ1-5; 7 bases agree with TRBD1. Germline loops: CDR1 MNHEY, CDR2 SMNVEV (reference sequence). V lost 3 bases and J lost 5; bases outside the gene matches: 4. The CDR3 contains 14 residues. The CDR3 sequence: CASSFGTAYQPQHF. CDR3 coding DNA: TGTGCCAGCAGTTTTGGGACAGCCTATCAGCCCCAGCATTTT.